Listed below are T cell receptor beta chains from one sample, sequenced in a study of T cells in Graves' hyperthyroidism and ophthalmopathy. Via MiXCR, TCRdb re-called the multiplex PCR reads, giving one row per CDR3 protein. The profile shows around 690,000 distinct CDR3 sequences, approximately 15% of them singletons. The sample comprised blood. The origin of the receptors is a man aged 45-60 years with Graves' hyperthyroidism. The CDR3 runs from the conserved cysteine through the conserved F or W. D genes are given only for firm matches. Size is omitted from some rows. Given values are once, few, many or a class for expanded clones.

cdr3_nt: TGTGCCAGCAGTTTAGCGTTCTGGGACTCACCCCTCCACTTT
cdr3_aa: CASSLAFWDSPLHF
v_call: TRBV27
clone_size: NA
j_call: TRBJ1-6
d_call: NA

cdr3_nt: TGCGCCAGCAGTGGGCCCCCCGGACAGGGGGCCTACAATGAGCAGTTCTTC
cdr3_aa: CASSGPPGQGAYNEQFF
v_call: TRBV10-1
clone_size: NA
j_call: TRBJ2-1
d_call: TRBD1

cdr3_nt: TGCGCCAGCAACCCGGGACAGACAACTAATGAAAAACTGTTTTTT
cdr3_aa: CASNPGQTTNEKLFF
v_call: TRBV5-1
clone_size: NA
j_call: TRBJ1-4
d_call: TRBD1

cdr3_nt: TGTGCCAGCAGACCTAAGACAGGGGGGATTGAGGGCTACACCTTC
cdr3_aa: CASRPKTGGIEGYTF
v_call: TRBV27
clone_size: many
j_call: TRBJ1-2
d_call: TRBD1

cdr3_nt: TGTGCCAGCAGTGAAGCCCTTTGGGGCAGCCACGGGGAGCTGTTTTTT
cdr3_aa: CASSEALWGSHGELFF
v_call: TRBV2
clone_size: many
j_call: TRBJ2-2
d_call: NA

cdr3_nt: TGTGCCAGCAGTGAGTGGAGGGGGTCCTACAATGAGCAGTTCTTC
cdr3_aa: CASSEWRGSYNEQFF
v_call: TRBV2
clone_size: NA
j_call: TRBJ2-1
d_call: NA

cdr3_nt: TGCGCCAGCAGCTCGGGACCCCCTGGTTCGACCCAGCATTTT
cdr3_aa: CASSSGPPGSTQHF
v_call: TRBV5-1
clone_size: NA
j_call: TRBJ1-5
d_call: NA

cdr3_nt: TGCAGCGTTGAAGATCTGGTTTATAGCGGGAAGAAAACAGATACGCAGTATTTT
cdr3_aa: CSVEDLVYSGKKTDTQYF
v_call: TRBV29-1
clone_size: many
j_call: TRBJ2-3
d_call: TRBD2

cdr3_nt: TGTGCCAGCAAGGGATATACCTACGAGCAGTACTTC
cdr3_aa: CASKGYTYEQYF
v_call: TRBV2
clone_size: many
j_call: TRBJ2-7
d_call: NA

cdr3_nt: TGTGCCTGGACTCACGCCTATGGCTACACCTTC
cdr3_aa: CAWTHAYGYTF
v_call: TRBV30
clone_size: NA
j_call: TRBJ1-2
d_call: NA

cdr3_nt: TGTGCCAGCAGTGAACCGAACACTGAAGCTTTCTTT
cdr3_aa: CASSEPNTEAFF
v_call: TRBV6-1
clone_size: many
j_call: TRBJ1-1
d_call: NA

cdr3_nt: TGTGCCAGCAGTTATAGACAGGGGTTAAATTCACCCCTCCACTTT
cdr3_aa: CASSYRQGLNSPLHF
v_call: TRBV7-2
clone_size: many
j_call: TRBJ1-6
d_call: TRBD1

cdr3_nt: TGTGCCAGCAGCTTAACTAGTTCACAGCGGGTAGGGACCCAGTACTTC
cdr3_aa: CASSLTSSQRVGTQYF
v_call: TRBV7-2
clone_size: many
j_call: TRBJ2-5
d_call: NA

cdr3_nt: TGCGCCAGCAGCTTCAATTGGGGAGTGAACACTGAAGCTTTCTTT
cdr3_aa: CASSFNWGVNTEAFF
v_call: TRBV5-1
clone_size: NA
j_call: TRBJ1-1
d_call: NA

cdr3_nt: TGTGCCACCATAAACGGACAGATCTACAATGAGCAGTTCTTC
cdr3_aa: CATINGQIYNEQFF
v_call: TRBV2
clone_size: many
j_call: TRBJ2-1
d_call: NA

cdr3_nt: TGTGCCTGGAACGAGAACACCGGGGAGCTGTTTTTT
cdr3_aa: CAWNENTGELFF
v_call: TRBV30
clone_size: many
j_call: TRBJ2-2
d_call: NA

cdr3_nt: TGTGCCAGCAGGGGACGGAGCTCCTATAATTCACCCCTCCACTTT
cdr3_aa: CASRGRSSYNSPLHF
v_call: TRBV28
clone_size: few
j_call: TRBJ1-6
d_call: NA

cdr3_nt: TGCAGTGCTAGATCAAATGGGATTCTATACAATGAGCAGTTCTTC
cdr3_aa: CSARSNGILYNEQFF
v_call: TRBV20-1
clone_size: many
j_call: TRBJ2-1
d_call: NA

cdr3_nt: TGTGCCAGCAGTTACTCGAGTATAGGACGGGAGACCCAGTACTTC
cdr3_aa: CASSYSSIGRETQYF
v_call: TRBV6-6
clone_size: few
j_call: TRBJ2-5
d_call: NA

cdr3_nt: TGTGCCAGCAGCAGCAACAGGGCTGAAGCTTTCTTT
cdr3_aa: CASSSNRAEAFF
v_call: TRBV28
clone_size: NA
j_call: TRBJ1-1
d_call: NA

cdr3_nt: TGCGCCAGCAGCACGGGGGAGGTTCAAGAGACCCAGTACTTC
cdr3_aa: CASSTGEVQETQYF
v_call: TRBV5-1
clone_size: many
j_call: TRBJ2-5
d_call: NA

cdr3_nt: TGTGCCAGCAGACGCCTCGGGCTAGCGGGAGGGCAGACCCAGTACTTC
cdr3_aa: CASRRLGLAGGQTQYF
v_call: TRBV7-9
clone_size: many
j_call: TRBJ2-5
d_call: TRBD2

cdr3_nt: TGTGCCAGCAGCCAATTCAGGGGACACACTGAAGCTTTCTTT
cdr3_aa: CASSQFRGHTEAFF
v_call: TRBV7-2
clone_size: few
j_call: TRBJ1-1
d_call: NA

cdr3_nt: TGTGCCAGCAGTGAAGATGGACTAGCGGGAACCTACGAGCAGTACTTC
cdr3_aa: CASSEDGLAGTYEQYF
v_call: TRBV2
clone_size: many
j_call: TRBJ2-7
d_call: TRBD2

cdr3_nt: TGTGCCAGCAGCTCACTTTCGGGAGGGCCATTGGGTGAGCAGTTCTTC
cdr3_aa: CASSSLSGGPLGEQFF
v_call: TRBV7-2
clone_size: many
j_call: TRBJ2-1
d_call: TRBD2

cdr3_nt: TGCGCCAGCAGCCGAGGGTCTAGCGGGGTGCGGGAGCTGTTTTTT
cdr3_aa: CASSRGSSGVRELFF
v_call: TRBV4-1
clone_size: NA
j_call: TRBJ2-2
d_call: TRBD2

cdr3_nt: TGTGCCATCAGTGCGTTCGGTGATCCGCCGACTAATACTGCCTACGAGCAGTACTTC
cdr3_aa: CAISAFGDPPTNTAYEQYF
v_call: TRBV10-3
clone_size: large
j_call: TRBJ2-7
d_call: NA

cdr3_nt: TGTGCCAGCAGCTTGTACGGGGGAACCTACGAGCAGTACTTC
cdr3_aa: CASSLYGGTYEQYF
v_call: TRBV5-6
clone_size: few
j_call: TRBJ2-7
d_call: NA

cdr3_nt: TGCAGTGCTAGCGCGGCCAGCCCTTTCCAAGAGACCCAGTACTTC
cdr3_aa: CSASAASPFQETQYF
v_call: TRBV20-1
clone_size: NA
j_call: TRBJ2-5
d_call: NA

cdr3_nt: TGTGCCAGCAGTCCACAGAACACTGAAGCTTTCTTT
cdr3_aa: CASSPQNTEAFF
v_call: TRBV28
clone_size: many
j_call: TRBJ1-1
d_call: NA

cdr3_nt: TGTGCCAGCTTTGGACAGAACTCCTACGAGCAGTACTTC
cdr3_aa: CASFGQNSYEQYF
v_call: TRBV11-2
clone_size: many
j_call: TRBJ2-7
d_call: NA

cdr3_nt: TGTGCCACCAGCAGGGACAGGGGGCCCTACGAGCAGTACTTC
cdr3_aa: CATSRDRGPYEQYF
v_call: TRBV15
clone_size: NA
j_call: TRBJ2-7
d_call: TRBD1